This TCR beta chain was identified in a study of blood T cells in healthy people across ages. This clonotype has only a few counts. What it binds is not known. For the second PCR, which ran for about 7 to 12 cycles, a sample-barcoded 5' primer and a J-beta primer mix were used. TCRdb analysed the 5' RACE reads with MiXCR anew, one entry per CDR3 protein. The sample has some 1,500,000 distinct CDR3 sequences, 40% to 45% seen once; the top ten hold more than 4%. For every donor, a draw yielded around 10 milliliters of peripheral blood. V was shortened by 7 bases and J by 7 bases, with 17 bases between the two germline ends. The CDR3 spans 14 residues. The germline V gene has CDR1 MNHEY and CDR2 SVGAGI. Study outcomes and limitations: Per million T cells, TCR beta diversity dropped about linearly as age rose. PBMCs went unsorted, and a conclusive naive versus antigen-experienced comparison was therefore prevented. Naive CD4+ cell counts and diversity both ran higher in long-lived than in aged donors.

The chain combines TRBV6-5 with TRBJ2-1; a weak D match, TRBD1 (6 bases). The sequencing sample was made of blood. This sequence originates from a woman aged 18-35 years in good health. This CDR3 reads CASTPRQVGNEQFF. The CDR3 DNA reads TGTGCCAGCACTCCCCGACAGGTGGGGAATGAGCAGTTCTTC.